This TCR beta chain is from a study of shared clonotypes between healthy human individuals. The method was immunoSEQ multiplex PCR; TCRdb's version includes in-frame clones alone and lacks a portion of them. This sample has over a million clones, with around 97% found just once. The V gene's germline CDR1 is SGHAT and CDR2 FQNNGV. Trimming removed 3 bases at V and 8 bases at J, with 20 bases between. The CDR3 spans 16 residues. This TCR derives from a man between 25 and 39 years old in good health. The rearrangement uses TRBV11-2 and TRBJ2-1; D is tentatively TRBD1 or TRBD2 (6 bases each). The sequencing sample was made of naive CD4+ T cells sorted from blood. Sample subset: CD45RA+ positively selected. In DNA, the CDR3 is TGTGCCAGCAGCTTCTTACAGGGCTCGGGGGTGTATGAGCAGTTCTTC. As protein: CASSFLQGSGVYEQFF.